One sample yielded the 13 T cell receptor beta chains listed below, sequenced in a study of control samples from healthy donors and cancer patients. Assay used: immunoSEQ multiplex PCR; TCRdb lists only in-frame clones, some missing. The sample carries approximately 120,000 clones, over 75% recorded once. The sequenced sample was blood. All receptors come from a middle-aged man in good health.

The sample holds one count of this clone. The chain couples TRBV7-2 to TRBJ2-7; D may correspond to TRBD1 or TRBD2 (6 bases each). The V gene lost 3 bases and the J gene lost 6 bases, with 12 bases spanning the gap. Germline V lookup: CDR1 SGHTA, CDR2 FQGNSA. The CDR3 is 13 residues long. The CDR3 coding sequence is TGTGCCAGCAGCTTCGGGGGCCTTCCCGAGCAGTACTTC. The encoded protein is CASSFGGLPEQYF.

V gene TRBV14 combines with J gene TRBJ1-3, with D unclear. Between the trimmed V and J ends, which lost 3 bases and 3 bases, there was a span of 15 bases. CDR1 and CDR2 (germline): SGHDN, FVKESK. The CDR3 consists of 16 residues. This chain's CDR3 is CASSHFVAGDGNTIYF. DNA for the CDR3: TGTGCCAGCAGCCACTTTGTCGCGGGCGATGGAAACACCATATATTTT.

This clone was picked up a small number of times. The chain uses TRBV6-5 and TRBJ1-4; TRBD1 is a possible D gene (6 bases). The CDR3 runs 15 residues. The germline V and J ends were trimmed by 6 bases and 2 bases, with 13 bases remaining between them. Germline V lookup: CDR1 MNHEY, CDR2 SVGAGI. In nucleotides, the CDR3 is TGTGCCAGCAGAGGGGGGTGGGGGACTAATGAAAAACTGTTTTTT. This codes for CASRGGWGTNEKLFF.

This sequence joins TRBV6-6 and TRBJ1-2, with D uncertain. This CDR3 spans 13 amino acids. V was shortened by 6 bases and J by 7 bases, with 15 bases between the two germline ends. Per the germline V gene, CDR1 is MNHNY and CDR2 is SVGAGI (reference sequence). In DNA form, the CDR3 reads TGTGCCAGCAGCGACACCCAGACTGGTGGCTACACCTTC. Amino acids: CASSDTQTGGYTF.

This rearrangement joins TRBV4-3 to TRBJ1-4; TRBD1 is a possible D gene (5 bases). The CDR3 covers 16 residues. V shed 2 bases and J shed 5 bases, with 15 bases lying between them. Germline loops: CDR1 LGHNA, CDR2 YSLEER. In DNA, the CDR3 is TGCGCCAGCAGCCAAACTGTGGGACGGGGGAATGAAAAACTGTTTTTT. Protein: CASSQTVGRGNEKLFF.

The CDR3 DNA sequence: TGTGCCACCAGCAGGTATGCTAGCGGGGGTTCCTACAATGAGCAGTTCTTC. This codes for CATSRYASGGSYNEQFF. The V call is TRBV15, the J call TRBJ2-1; TRBD2 matches 10 bases. The CDR3 loop spans 17 amino acids. V was clipped by 3 bases and J by 1 base; unmatched bases: 6. Germline CDR1 LNHNV, CDR2 YYDKDF (reference sequence).

The chain joins TRBV5-4 to TRBJ1-2; TRBD1 aligns across 11 bases. The germline V gene encodes CDR1 SGHNT and CDR2 YYREEE (reference sequence). Trimming took 6 bases from V and 6 from J; bases not matched to a gene: 1. The length of the CDR3 is 12 residues. DNA for the CDR3: TGTGCCAGCAAGGGACAGGGGGATGGCTACACCTTC. The encoded protein is CASKGQGDGYTF.

The CDR3 nucleotides are TGTGCCAGCAGCTTTAACAGGGGGCTTGAGACCCAGTACTTC. Translating it yields CASSFNRGLETQYF. V gene TRBV7-9 combines with J gene TRBJ2-5, with 9 bases that match TRBD1. Trimming removed 3 bases from V and 5 bases from J; junction bases left unmatched: 4. Germline V gene data show CDR1 as SEHNR and CDR2 as FQNEAQ (reference sequence). The CDR3 has 14 residues.

The rearrangement uses TRBV30 and TRBJ1-4; maybe TRBD1 (6 bases). The germline V and J ends were trimmed by 0 bases and 4 bases, with 9 bases remaining between them. Germline CDR1 GTSNPN, CDR2 SVGIG (reference sequence). CDR3 length equals 14 residues. The CDR3 DNA reads as TGTGCCTGGAGTGTAGTACAGGGTAATGAAAAACTGTTTTTT. Translated: CAWSVVQGNEKLFF. The whole variable domain, filled in from reference TRBV30 and TRBJ1-4, reads SQTIHQWPATLVQPVGSPLSLECTVEGTSNPNLYWYRQAAGRGLQLLFYSVGIGQISSEVPQNLSASRPQDRQFILSSKKLLLSDSGFYLCAWSVVQGNEKLFFGSGTQLSVL.

This chain joins TRBV15 and TRBJ2-1; 8 bases align to TRBD2. The J segment lost 7 bases and the V segment lost 6 bases, leaving 11 bases of the junction unmatched. The CDR3 spans 15 residues. Germline loops: CDR1 LNHNV, CDR2 YYDKDF (reference sequence). CDR3 in amino acids: CATRRSGGARNEQFF. In DNA form, the CDR3 reads TGTGCCACCAGACGATCCGGGGGGGCCAGGAATGAGCAGTTCTTC. Complete variable domain (other parts from reference TRBV15 and TRBJ2-1): DAMVIQNPRYQVTQFGKPVTLSCSQTLNHNVMYWYQQKSSQAPKLLFHYYDKDFNNEADTPDNFQSRRPNTSFCFLDIRSPGLGDTAMYLCATRRSGGARNEQFFGPGTRLTVL.

This clone was counted only a few times. The V gene is TRBV6-6, the J gene TRBJ2-7; possible D gene TRBD1, 5 bases. The V end was cut by 6 bases, the J end by 6 bases, with 12 bases between. From germline, CDR1 is MNHNY and CDR2 SVGAGI (reference sequence). This CDR3 is built from 12 residues. CDR3 region: CASRYDSSEQYF. DNA of the CDR3: TGTGCCAGCAGATACGACAGTTCCGAGCAGTACTTC.

This chain connects TRBV7-3 to TRBJ2-3; maybe TRBD2 (6 bases). Germline CDR1 reads SGHTA; CDR2 reads FQGTGA. With 4 bases removed from V and 2 bases from J, the gap between germline ends came to 10 bases. The length of the CDR3 is 14 residues. The CDR3 DNA reads TGTGCCAGCAGCTCCGGGACTCCCACAGATACGCAGTATTTT. It is translated as CASSSGTPTDTQYF.

The V call is TRBV7-8, the J call TRBJ2-2; the D gene is possibly TRBD2 (7 bases). With 1 base removed from V and 4 bases from J, the gap between germline ends came to 16 bases. The germline CDR1 and CDR2 sequences are SGHVS and FQNEAQ. This CDR3 has 17 residues. The DNA for the CDR3 is TGTGCCAGCAGCTTAGTGGCGGGGGCGTATGGCACCGGGGAGCTGTTTTTT. It is translated as CASSLVAGAYGTGELFF.